This T cell receptor beta chain emerged from a study of radiotherapy plus CTLA-4 blockade in lung cancer. Some clones are missing from TCRdb's copy, which holds only in-frame ones; the method was immunoSEQ multiplex PCR. The table records some 32,000 clones, 60% to 75% of them present only once. Germline assignment: CDR1 SGHVS and CDR2 FQNEAQ. The J segment lost 10 bases and the V segment lost 3 bases, leaving 14 bases of the junction unmatched. The CDR3 runs to 16 residues. The chain links TRBV7-8 to TRBJ2-1, with 8 nucleotides matching TRBD2. This material consisted of peripheral blood, taken from a patient treated with radiotherapy plus ipilimumab. The sequence came from a human donor with non-small cell lung cancer who had stable disease on radiotherapy plus ipilimumab. The CDR3 sequence is CASSLRRVAGQEEQFF. In nucleotides, the CDR3 is TGTGCCAGCAGCTTGCGGAGGGTAGCGGGGCAGGAGGAGCAGTTCTTC. The entire variable domain, with the rest obtained from reference TRBV7-8 and TRBJ2-1, is as follows: GAGVSQSPRYKVAKRGQDVALRCDPISGHVSLFWYQQALGQGPEFLTYFQNEAQLDKSGLPSDRFFAERPEGSVSTLKIQRTQQEDSAVYLCASSLRRVAGQEEQFFGPGTRLTVL.